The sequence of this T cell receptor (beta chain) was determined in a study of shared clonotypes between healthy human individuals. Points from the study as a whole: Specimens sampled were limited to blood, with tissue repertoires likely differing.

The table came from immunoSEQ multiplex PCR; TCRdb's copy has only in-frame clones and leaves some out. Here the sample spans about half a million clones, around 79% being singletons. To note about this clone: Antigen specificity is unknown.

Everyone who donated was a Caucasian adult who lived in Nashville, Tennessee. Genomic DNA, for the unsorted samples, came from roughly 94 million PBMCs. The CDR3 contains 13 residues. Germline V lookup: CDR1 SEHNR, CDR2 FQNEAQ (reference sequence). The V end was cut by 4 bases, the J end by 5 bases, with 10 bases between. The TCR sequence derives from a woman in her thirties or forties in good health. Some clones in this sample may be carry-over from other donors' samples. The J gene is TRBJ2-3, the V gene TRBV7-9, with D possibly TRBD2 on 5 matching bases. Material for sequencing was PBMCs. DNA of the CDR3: TGTGCCAGCAGCTCCAGCGGAGAAGATACGCAGTATTTT. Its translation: CASSSSGEDTQYF.